This T cell receptor beta chain originates from a study of cytomegalovirus exposure and HLA in healthy donors. Study overall: Of several hundred genotyped donors, about 80% clustered with self-reported Caucasian donors.

Study results and limitations: High specificity and sensitivity for cytomegalovirus status were reported for the classifier.

Details on this clone: The antigen remains undetermined.

PCR was performed using 60 Vbeta and 13 Jbeta primers. TCRdb's copy holds only in-frame clones and misses some; the assay was immunoSEQ multiplex PCR. The data contain 90,000 to 100,000 clones, roughly 76% of them singletons. The CDR3 loop spans 13 amino acids. Germline V gene sequence: CDR1 MDHEN, CDR2 SYDVKM. V was shortened by 2 bases and J by 7 bases, with 9 bases between the two germline ends. The sequence was collected from a woman in her sixties in good health and CMV-seropositive. The sequencing sample was made of PBMCs. The chain has TRBV28 and TRBJ1-5; D is uncertain. DNA of the CDR3: TGTGCCAGCAGTTTAATTTCGAGCCAGCCCCAGCATTTT. This translates into CASSLISSQPQHF.